These 5 T cell receptor beta chains were all obtained from the same sample, sequenced in a study of blood T cells in healthy people across ages. A second roughly 7 to 12 cycle PCR used barcoded and J-beta primers. TCRdb reprocessed the 5' RACE reads with MiXCR, giving one entry per CDR3 protein. The table includes fewer than 2,000,000 distinct CDR3 sequences, 30% to 35% detected once. Sequenced sample: blood. The receptors come from a woman under 40 in good health.

About this clonotype: A much more abundant neighbour one base away suggests this may be a read error. The V and J genes are TRBV4-1 and TRBJ1-2; TRBD1 might be the D (5 bases). From germline, CDR1 is MGHRA and CDR2 YSYEKL. The CDR3 extends over 17 amino acids. With 0 bases removed from V and 4 bases from J, the gap between germline ends came to 18 bases. Here the CDR3 reads CASSQDLQRGHGYGYTF. CDR3 nucleotides: TGCGCCAGCAGCCAAGATTTGCAGAGGGGTCATGGCTATGGCTACACCTTC.

The chain carries TRBV29-1 and TRBJ1-1; TRBD1 matches at 7 bases. The germline V gene has CDR1 SQVTM and CDR2 ANQGSEA. Germline trimming cut 4 bases from V and 7 bases from J; bases unmatched to any gene: 6. This CDR3 comprises 12 residues. CDR3 sequence reads: CSVVPGGNEAFF. CDR3 DNA: TGCAGCGTTGTCCCAGGGGGAAATGAAGCTTTCTTT. The full variable domain, with the rest looked up from reference TRBV29-1 and TRBJ1-1, is SAVISQKPSRDICQRGTSLTIQCQVDSQVTMMFWYRQQPGQSLTLIATANQGSEATYESGFVIDKFPISRPNLTFSTLTVSNMSPEDSSIYLCSVVPGGNEAFFGQGTRLTVV.

The chain combines TRBV6-2 or TRBV6-3 with TRBJ1-1; no clear D gene. The CDR3 sequence is 14 residues long. Trimming took off 2 bases at V and 3 bases at J, with 10 bases between the two ends. Per the germline V gene, CDR1 is MNHEY and CDR2 is SVGEGT. The CDR3 DNA is TGTGCCAGCAGTTACATAGACTCGTACACTGAAGCTTTCTTT. This translates into CASSYIDSYTEAFF.

This clonotype was observed a few times. V and J are TRBV4-1 and TRBJ1-4; the match to TRBD1 covers 9 bases. Trimming at V came to 4 bases and at J to 10 bases, leaving 13 bases not matched to a gene. CDR3 length equals 16 residues. CDR1 and CDR2 (germline): MGHRA, YSYEKL. CDR3 in DNA: TGCGCCAGCAGCCCCTCACGTGGGACAGGGTTGAGAAAACTGTTTTTT. This sequence encodes CASSPSRGTGLRKLFF.

This clonotype was counted many times. CDR3 DNA sequence: TGCAGCGTTGACCTTGGGACAGGGGGCGACGAGCAGTACTTC. It yields the protein CSVDLGTGGDEQYF. V gene TRBV29-1 combines with J gene TRBJ2-7; 12 nucleotides align to TRBD1. The CDR3 loop spans 14 amino acids. Trimming at V came to 3 bases and at J to 5 bases, leaving 5 bases not matched to a gene. Germline lookup yields CDR1 SQVTM and CDR2 ANQGSEA.